This TCR beta chain was sequenced in a study of T cells in Graves' hyperthyroidism and ophthalmopathy. Amplification of TCR beta CDR3 regions used RNA as the template. With the HTBI primer set, the TCR CDR3 went through a first round of RT-PCR. MiXCR, applied by TCRdb to the multiplex PCR reads, yields one record per CDR3 protein. The data contain more than 500,000 distinct CDR3 sequences, around 50% of them singletons. Study-wide results and caveats: Most clonotypes that expanded in the thyroid above 0.001 also showed up in blood.

In germline, CDR1 is SGHTA, CDR2 FQGNSA. The CDR3 length is 13 residues. V gave up 2 bases and J gave up 7 bases, with 11 bases separating them. Only a few counts were recorded for this clonotype. The antigen remains undetermined. Sequencing used peripheral blood or thyroid tissue (not recorded which). The sequence came from an adult woman with Graves' disease, either hyperthyroidism or ophthalmopathy (not recorded which). The chain employs TRBV7-2 and TRBJ1-1; D is uncertain. The CDR3 bases are TGTGCCAGCAGCTTATCTGGCCCGGTTGAAGCTTTCTTT. Amino acids: CASSLSGPVEAFF.